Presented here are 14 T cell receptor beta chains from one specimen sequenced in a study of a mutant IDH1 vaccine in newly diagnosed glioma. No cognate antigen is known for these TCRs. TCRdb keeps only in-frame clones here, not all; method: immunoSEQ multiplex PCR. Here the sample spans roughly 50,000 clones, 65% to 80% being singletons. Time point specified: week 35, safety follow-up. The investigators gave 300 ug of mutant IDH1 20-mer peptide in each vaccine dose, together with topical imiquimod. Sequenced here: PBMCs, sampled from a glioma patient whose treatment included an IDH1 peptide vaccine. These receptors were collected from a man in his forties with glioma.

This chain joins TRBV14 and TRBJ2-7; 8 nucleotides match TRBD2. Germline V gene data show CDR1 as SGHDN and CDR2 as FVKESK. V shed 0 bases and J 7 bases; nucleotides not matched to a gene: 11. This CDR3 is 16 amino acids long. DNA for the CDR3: TGTGCCAGCAGCCAAGATCTCCGGGGGGGATTTGGGGAGCAGTACTTC. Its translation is CASSQDLRGGFGEQYF.

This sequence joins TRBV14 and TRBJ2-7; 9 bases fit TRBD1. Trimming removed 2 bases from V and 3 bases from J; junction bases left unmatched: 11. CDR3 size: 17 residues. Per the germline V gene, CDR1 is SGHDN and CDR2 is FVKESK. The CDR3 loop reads CASSQLRPRDRDYEQYF. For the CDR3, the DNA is TGTGCCAGCAGCCAATTGAGACCCCGGGACAGGGACTACGAGCAGTACTTC. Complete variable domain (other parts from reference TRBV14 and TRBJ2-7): EAGVTQFPSHSVIEKGQTVTLRCDPISGHDNLYWYRRVMGKEIKFLLHFVKESKQDESGMPNNRFLAERTGGTYSTLKVQPAELEDSGVYFCASSQLRPRDRDYEQYFGPGTRLTVT.

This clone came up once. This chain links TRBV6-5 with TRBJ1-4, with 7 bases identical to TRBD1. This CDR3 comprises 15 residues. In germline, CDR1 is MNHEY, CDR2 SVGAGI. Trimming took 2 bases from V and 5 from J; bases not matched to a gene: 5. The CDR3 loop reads CASSYGDRRNEKLFF. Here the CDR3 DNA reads TGTGCCAGCAGTTACGGGGACAGAAGGAATGAAAAACTGTTTTTT.

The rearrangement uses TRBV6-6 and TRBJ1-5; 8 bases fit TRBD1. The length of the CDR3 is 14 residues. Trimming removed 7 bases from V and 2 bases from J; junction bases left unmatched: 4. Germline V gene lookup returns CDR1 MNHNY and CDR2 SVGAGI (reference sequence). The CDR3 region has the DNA TGTGCCAGCAAACTGGGACAGGGCAATCAGCCCCAGCATTTT. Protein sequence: CASKLGQGNQPQHF.

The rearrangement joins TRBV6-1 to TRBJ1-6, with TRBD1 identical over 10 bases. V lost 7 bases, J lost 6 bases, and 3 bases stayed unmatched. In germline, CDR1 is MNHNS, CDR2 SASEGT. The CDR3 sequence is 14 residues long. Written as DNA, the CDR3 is TGTGCCAGCATTAGGGACAGGGGTAATTCACCCCTCCACTTT. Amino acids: CASIRDRGNSPLHF.

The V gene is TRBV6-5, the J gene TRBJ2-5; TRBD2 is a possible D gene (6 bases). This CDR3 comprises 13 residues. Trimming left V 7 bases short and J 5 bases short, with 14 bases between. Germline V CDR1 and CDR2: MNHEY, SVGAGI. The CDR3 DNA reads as TGTGCCAGCACAGGAGGGCGAGCTGAGACCCAGTACTTC. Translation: CASTGGRAETQYF.

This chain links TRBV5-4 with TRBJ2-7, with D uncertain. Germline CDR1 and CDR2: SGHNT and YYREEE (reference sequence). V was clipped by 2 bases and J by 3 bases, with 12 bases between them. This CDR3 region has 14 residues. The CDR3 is CASSFDMGNYEQYF. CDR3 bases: TGTGCCAGCAGCTTTGATATGGGGAACTACGAGCAGTACTTC.

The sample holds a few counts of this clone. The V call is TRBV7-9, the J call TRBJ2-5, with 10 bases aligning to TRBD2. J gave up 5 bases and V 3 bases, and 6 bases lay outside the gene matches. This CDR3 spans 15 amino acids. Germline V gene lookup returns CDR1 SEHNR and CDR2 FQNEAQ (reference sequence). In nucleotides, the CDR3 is TGTGCCAGCAGCTTCTTGGGAGCGGGGGGGGAGACCCAGTACTTC. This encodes CASSFLGAGGETQYF. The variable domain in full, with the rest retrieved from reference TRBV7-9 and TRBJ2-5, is DTGVSQNPRHKITKRGQNVTFRCDPISEHNRLYWYRQTLGQGPEFLTYFQNEAQLEKSRLLSDRFSAERPKGSFSTLEIQRTEQGDSAMYLCASSFLGAGGETQYFGPGTRLLVL.

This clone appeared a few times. The CDR3 region is CASGRTLTSGANVLTF. The CDR3 region has the DNA TGTGCCAGCGGACGGACGCTTACCTCTGGGGCCAACGTCCTGACTTTC. The rearrangement uses TRBV27 and TRBJ2-6, with D uncertain. V lost 8 bases to trimming and J lost 0 bases, with 14 bases between them. The CDR3 is 16 residues long. Per the germline V gene, CDR1 is MNHEY and CDR2 is SMNVEV (reference sequence).

CDR3 sequence: CASSEQRGIYYGYTF. The DNA for the CDR3 is TGTGCCAGCAGTGAACAGAGGGGGATCTACTATGGCTACACCTTC. V and J are TRBV6-1 and TRBJ1-2; the D gene is possibly TRBD1 (6 bases). V lost 2 bases and J lost 3, with 13 bases in between. Germline values: CDR1 MNHNS, CDR2 SASEGT. This CDR3 contains 15 residues.

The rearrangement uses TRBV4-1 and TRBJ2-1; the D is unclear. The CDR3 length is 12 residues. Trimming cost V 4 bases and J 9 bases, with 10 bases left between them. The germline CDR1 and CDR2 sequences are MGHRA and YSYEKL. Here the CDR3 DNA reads TGCGCCAGCAGCCCGCGATGGGGTGAGCAGTTCTTC. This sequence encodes CASSPRWGEQFF.

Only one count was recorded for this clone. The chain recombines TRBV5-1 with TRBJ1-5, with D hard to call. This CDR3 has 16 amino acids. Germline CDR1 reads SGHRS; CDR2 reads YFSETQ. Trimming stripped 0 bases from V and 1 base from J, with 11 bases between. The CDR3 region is CASSLGPIGSNQPQHF. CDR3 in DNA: TGCGCCAGCAGCTTGGGGCCTATAGGAAGCAATCAGCCCCAGCATTTT.

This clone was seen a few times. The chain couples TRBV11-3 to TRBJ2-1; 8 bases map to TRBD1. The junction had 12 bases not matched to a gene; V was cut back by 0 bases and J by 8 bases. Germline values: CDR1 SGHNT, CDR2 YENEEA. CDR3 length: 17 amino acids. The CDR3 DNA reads TGTGCCAGCAGCTTAGATCCACCGTCGGACAGGGTCGATGAGCAGTTCTTC. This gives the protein CASSLDPPSDRVDEQFF.

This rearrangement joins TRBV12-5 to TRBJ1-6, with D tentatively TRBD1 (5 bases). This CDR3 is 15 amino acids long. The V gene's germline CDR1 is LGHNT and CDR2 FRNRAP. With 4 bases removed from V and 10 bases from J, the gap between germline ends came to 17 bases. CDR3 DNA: TGTGCTAGTGGTTCGCAGGGATCCGGGGTATCACCCCTCCACTTT. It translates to CASGSQGSGVSPLHF.